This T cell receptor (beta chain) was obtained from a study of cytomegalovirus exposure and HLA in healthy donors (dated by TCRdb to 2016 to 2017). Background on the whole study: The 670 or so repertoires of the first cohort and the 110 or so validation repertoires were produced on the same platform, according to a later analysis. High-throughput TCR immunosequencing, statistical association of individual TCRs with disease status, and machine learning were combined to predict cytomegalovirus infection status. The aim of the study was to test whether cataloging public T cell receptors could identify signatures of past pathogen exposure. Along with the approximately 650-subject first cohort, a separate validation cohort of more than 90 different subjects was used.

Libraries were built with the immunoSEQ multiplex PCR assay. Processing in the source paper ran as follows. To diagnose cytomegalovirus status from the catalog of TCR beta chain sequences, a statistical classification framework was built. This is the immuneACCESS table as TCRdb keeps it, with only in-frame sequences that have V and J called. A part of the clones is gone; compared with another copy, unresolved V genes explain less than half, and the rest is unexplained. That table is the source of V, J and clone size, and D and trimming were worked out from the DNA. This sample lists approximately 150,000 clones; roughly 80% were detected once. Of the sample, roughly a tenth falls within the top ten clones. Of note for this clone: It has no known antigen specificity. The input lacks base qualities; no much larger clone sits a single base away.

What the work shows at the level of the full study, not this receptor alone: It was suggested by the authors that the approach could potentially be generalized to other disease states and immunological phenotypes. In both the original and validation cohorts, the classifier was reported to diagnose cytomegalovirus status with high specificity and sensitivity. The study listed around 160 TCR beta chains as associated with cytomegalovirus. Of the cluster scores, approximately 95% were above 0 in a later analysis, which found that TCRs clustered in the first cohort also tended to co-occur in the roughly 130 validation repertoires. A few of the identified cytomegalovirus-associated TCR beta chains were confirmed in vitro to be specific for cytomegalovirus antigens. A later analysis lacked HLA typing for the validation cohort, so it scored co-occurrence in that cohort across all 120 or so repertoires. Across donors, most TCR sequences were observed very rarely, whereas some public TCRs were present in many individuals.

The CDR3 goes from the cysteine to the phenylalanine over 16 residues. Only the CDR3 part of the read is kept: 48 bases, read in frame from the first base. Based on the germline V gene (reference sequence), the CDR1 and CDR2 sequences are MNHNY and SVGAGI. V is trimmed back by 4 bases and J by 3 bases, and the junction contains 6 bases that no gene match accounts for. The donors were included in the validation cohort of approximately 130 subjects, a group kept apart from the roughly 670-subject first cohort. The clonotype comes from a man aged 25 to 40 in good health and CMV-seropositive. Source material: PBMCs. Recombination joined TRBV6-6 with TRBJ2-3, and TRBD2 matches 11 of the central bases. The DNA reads TGTGCCAGCAGTTTGCTAGCGGGGGGTACGACAGATACGCAGTATTTT. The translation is CASSLLAGGTTDTQYF.